The clone carrying this TCR beta chain was detected once. The sample comes from a study of T cell responses to AZD1222 COVID-19 vaccine. The data were produced by immunoSEQ multiplex PCR, yet TCRdb's version contains in-frame clones alone and is incomplete. The table shows approximately 140,000 clones, with around 93% occurring only once. The source was peripheral blood, collected on day 0 of AZD1222 vaccination. The sequence came from an adult in good health.

The CDR3 region is CASSLGRTETPANTIYF. The CDR3 DNA reads as TGTGCCAGCAGCTTAGGACGGACAGAGACCCCTGCAAACACCATATATTTT. The chain employs TRBV13 and TRBJ1-3, with a weak D call TRBD1 (6 bases). The CDR3 consists of 17 residues. V was shortened by 0 bases and J by 6 bases, with 18 bases between the two germline ends. Germline V gene data show CDR1 as PRHDT and CDR2 as FYEKMQ (reference sequence). Full variable domain (missing parts from reference TRBV13 and TRBJ1-3): AAGVIQSPRHLIKEKRETATLKCYPIPRHDTVYWYQQGPGQDPQFLISFYEKMQSDKGSIPDRFSAQQFSDYHSELNMSSLELGDSALYFCASSLGRTETPANTIYFGEGSWLTVV.